The rows below give T cell receptor beta chains drawn from one sample of a study of identical twins. TCRdb itself ran the 5' RACE reads through MiXCR, one entry per CDR3 protein. The sample carries some 660,000 distinct CDR3 sequences, around 8.3% recorded once. The sample was also linked to a second study, of yellow fever vaccine responses in identical twins.

The source material was PBMCs. These TCRs come from a woman between 18 and 29 years old in good health. The CDR3 runs from the conserved cysteine through the conserved F or W. D genes are given only for firm matches. Size values are once, few and many counts, or a class for expanded clones, and some rows have none.

J	size	V	D	CDR3	DNA
TRBJ1-5	many	TRBV12-3/TRBV12-4	-	CASSLETSNQPQHF	TGTGCCAGCAGTTTGGAGACGTCCAATCAGCCCCAGCATTTT
TRBJ2-2	many	TRBV5-1	-	CASSLGPTELFF	TGCGCCAGCAGCTTGGGCCCGACGGAGCTGTTTTTT
TRBJ2-5	few	TRBV3-1	TRBD1	CASSRAEGAWETQYF	TGTGCCAGCAGCCGAGCAGAGGGGGCCTGGGAGACCCAGTACTTC
TRBJ2-4	few	TRBV5-6	TRBD2	CASSLGREGGAKNIQYF	TGTGCCAGCAGCTTGGGACGGGAGGGGGGAGCCAAAAACATTCAGTACTTC
TRBJ2-5	many	TRBV14	TRBD1	CASSLTGLGETQYF	TGTGCCAGCAGCCTGACAGGGCTTGGAGAGACCCAGTACTTC
TRBJ2-5	-	TRBV20-1	-	CSARGRVQETQYF	TGCAGTGCTAGAGGGCGGGTACAAGAGACCCAGTACTTC
TRBJ1-2	few	TRBV20-1	-	CSARRLDYGYTF	TGCAGTGCTCGGAGACTTGACTATGGCTACACCTTC
TRBJ2-7	-	TRBV20-1	-	CSATGPVGASYEQYF	TGCAGTGCTACGGGCCCCGTGGGGGCCTCCTACGAGCAGTACTTC
TRBJ2-7	many	TRBV2	-	CASRRVQGGGEQYF	TGTGCCAGCAGGAGGGTACAGGGAGGAGGCGAGCAGTACTTC
TRBJ2-3	few	TRBV6-5	TRBD2	CASSYGGGVTDTQYF	TGTGCCAGCAGTTACGGCGGGGGGGTCACAGATACGCAGTATTTT
TRBJ2-5	many	TRBV7-2	-	CASSLQRSRRETQYF	TGTGCCAGCAGCTTACAGCGGTCAAGGAGGGAGACCCAGTACTTC
TRBJ2-3	few	TRBV24-1	-	CATSDTGRTDTDTQYF	TGTGCCACCAGTGATACAGGACGGACGGACACAGATACGCAGTATTTT
TRBJ2-2	few	TRBV29-1	-	CSVEDPGVEGENTGELFF	TGCAGCGTTGAAGATCCAGGGGTGGAGGGTGAAAACACCGGGGAGCTGTTTTTT
TRBJ2-7	few	TRBV27	TRBD1	CASSSGTGALYEQYF	TGTGCCAGCAGTTCCGGGACAGGGGCCCTCTACGAGCAGTACTTC
TRBJ1-1	-	TRBV27	-	CASSLSRDVTEAFF	TGTGCCAGCAGTTTATCCCGGGACGTTACTGAAGCTTTCTTT
TRBJ2-7	-	TRBV20-1	-	CSARATGGGSYEQYF	TGCAGTGCTAGGGCCACAGGGGGAGGGTCCTACGAGCAGTACTTC
TRBJ1-2	many	TRBV29-1	-	CSVEEIQPNYGYTF	TGCAGCGTTGAAGAAATACAGCCCAACTATGGCTACACCTTC
TRBJ1-5	many	TRBV6-1	-	CASLKEGVNQPQHF	TGTGCCAGCTTAAAAGAGGGCGTCAATCAGCCCCAGCATTTT
TRBJ1-5	-	TRBV27	-	CASSLAPPSGGNQPQHF	TGTGCCAGCAGTTTAGCTCCCCCCTCAGGGGGCAATCAGCCCCAGCATTTT
TRBJ1-2	-	TRBV6-1	-	CASIPTRISVYGYTF	TGTGCCAGCATTCCCACGAGGATATCAGTCTATGGCTACACCTTC
TRBJ1-5	few	TRBV5-8	-	CASNRGYSNQPQHF	TGTGCCAGCAACCGGGGGTATAGCAATCAGCCCCAGCATTTT
TRBJ2-6	-	TRBV18	-	CASSPELIPSGANVLTF	TGTGCCAGCTCACCTGAACTTATCCCCTCTGGGGCCAACGTCCTGACTTTC
TRBJ2-7	few	TRBV20-1	-	CSADNLAGKTYEQYF	TGCAGTGCTGATAACTTGGCGGGGAAAACCTACGAGCAGTACTTC
TRBJ2-1	many	TRBV6-2/TRBV6-3	TRBD1	CASRRGQGIYEQFF	TGTGCCAGCAGGCGAGGACAGGGAATCTACGAGCAGTTCTTC
TRBJ1-1	-	TRBV20-1	-	CSARGQSTEAFF	TGCAGTGCTAGGGGTCAGTCCACTGAAGCTTTCTTT
TRBJ2-7	few	TRBV11-2	TRBD1	CASNDSPGQSYF	TGTGCCAGCAACGATAGTCCGGGACAGAGTTACTTC
TRBJ2-3	-	TRBV27	TRBD2	CASSLMRENTDTQYF	TGTGCCAGCAGTTTGATGCGGGAGAACACAGATACGCAGTATTTT
TRBJ2-1	many	TRBV6-2/TRBV6-3	-	CASSYSTLSLENEQFF	TGTGCCAGCAGCTACAGTACACTTTCGTTAGAGAATGAGCAGTTCTTC
TRBJ2-1	-	TRBV5-1	-	CASSSIGDLHYNEQFF	TGCGCCAGCAGCTCTATCGGAGACCTCCACTACAATGAGCAGTTCTTC
TRBJ2-2	few	TRBV5-1	-	CASSLGAKVGELFF	TGCGCCAGCAGCTTGGGGGCCAAGGTGGGGGAGCTGTTTTTT
TRBJ2-7	-	TRBV7-2	TRBD2	CASSLAGGPTGQYF	TGTGCCAGCAGCCTAGCGGGAGGGCCTACGGGGCAGTACTTC
TRBJ2-5	few	TRBV7-9	TRBD1	CASTLGGTGQETQYF	TGTGCCAGCACCCTAGGGGGGACAGGGCAAGAGACCCAGTACTTC
TRBJ2-3	many	TRBV5-1	-	CASSVRGTDTQYF	TGCGCCAGCAGCGTAAGAGGTACAGATACGCAGTATTTT
TRBJ2-5	-	TRBV6-2/TRBV6-3	-	CASSYFPETQYF	TGTGCCAGCAGTTACTTTCCGGAGACCCAGTACTTC
TRBJ2-2	-	TRBV11-2	-	CASSVPAGLAYTGELFF	TGTGCCAGCAGCGTACCCGCCGGGCTAGCATACACCGGGGAGCTGTTTTTT
TRBJ1-5	-	TRBV7-2	TRBD1	CASSSQTGNQPQHF	TGTGCCAGCAGCTCGCAGACAGGGAATCAGCCCCAGCATTTT
TRBJ2-1	few	TRBV28	-	CASRVLGAGKNNEQFF	TGTGCCAGCAGGGTACTAGGGGCAGGGAAAAACAATGAGCAGTTCTTC
TRBJ2-1	-	TRBV12-3/TRBV12-4	-	CASSRLNLGQFF	TGTGCCAGCAGTCGACTCAACCTGGGGCAGTTCTTC
TRBJ2-7	many	TRBV12-3/TRBV12-4	-	CASRGPGSMREQYF	TGTGCCAGCAGGGGGCCCGGGAGTATGCGAGAGCAGTACTTC
TRBJ1-1	few	TRBV29-1	-	CSVPGHPEAFF	TGCAGCGTTCCGGGTCACCCCGAAGCTTTCTTT
TRBJ2-1	-	TRBV20-1	TRBD1	CSASDAGTGASYNEQFF	TGCAGTGCTAGCGACGCCGGGACAGGGGCTTCCTACAATGAGCAGTTCTTC
TRBJ2-3	few	TRBV11-3	TRBD1	CASSFRTGTGVTDTQYF	TGTGCCAGCAGCTTTAGAACCGGGACAGGGGTCACAGATACGCAGTATTTT